This T cell receptor (beta chain) derives from a study of PD-1 blockade in classical Hodgkin lymphoma. The assay was immunoSEQ multiplex PCR, and TCRdb's table has in-frame clones only and misses some. The profile shows some 23,000 clones, 75% to 90% of them singletons. General study results and limits: Exclusion removed patients who began nivolumab under 1 year after ASCT. It was reported that newly diagnosed patients had less baseline TCR diversity than healthy donors.

This sample's time point: cycle 4 day 1 (C4D1), after less than 7 weeks of nivolumab. In every patient, relapse followed autologous stem cell transplantation, while exposure to brentuximab vedotin differed. CD4+ T cells were purified from thawed PBMCs by negative selection. Best responses included complete response and partial response; otherwise, the best response was progressive disease. Germline values: CDR1 MDHEN, CDR2 SYDVKM. The CDR3 loop spans 12 amino acids. V shed 8 bases and J shed 4 bases, with 9 bases lying between them. Comment on this clone: Its antigen is unidentified.

The receptor comes from a human donor with classical Hodgkin lymphoma. The sample here was CD4+ T cells from blood, taken before the fourth cycle of nivolumab. This chain links TRBV28 with TRBJ2-1; D is undetermined. DNA for the CDR3: TGTGCCAGCGCAGACGGGTACAATGAGCAGTTCTTC. Its protein product is CASADGYNEQFF.